One and the same sample provided the 8 T cell receptor beta chains below, sequenced in a study of cytomegalovirus exposure and HLA in healthy donors. Amplification used 60 Vbeta primers and 13 Jbeta primers. Sequencing was performed with immunoSEQ multiplex PCR; in TCRdb, only in-frame clones are kept and a portion is missing. The data show around 200,000 clones, more than 65% seen once. The specimen sequenced was PBMCs. Every receptor here comes from a woman in her thirties in good health and CMV-seropositive.

The gene calls are TRBV7-9 and TRBJ2-7, with D tentatively TRBD1 (7 bases). The germline CDR1 and CDR2 sequences are SEHNR and FQNEAQ (reference sequence). Trimming shortened V by 2 bases and J by 1 base, and 9 bases separated the two germline ends. The CDR3 has 14 residues. The CDR3: CASSLQGGSYEQYF. Here the CDR3 DNA reads TGTGCCAGCAGCTTACAGGGGGGATCCTACGAGCAGTACTTC.

The rearrangement uses TRBV19 and TRBJ1-5; TRBD1 agrees at 7 bases. There are 16 residues in the CDR3. V dropped 3 bases and J dropped 2; count of bases not matched to a gene: 7. CDR1 LNHDA and CDR2 SQIVND come from the germline V gene (reference sequence). This CDR3 reads CASSISTGKGNQPQHF. CDR3 bases: TGTGCCAGTAGTATCTCGACAGGGAAGGGCAATCAGCCCCAGCATTTT.

The V gene is TRBV11-2, the J gene TRBJ2-7; D is unclear. CDR1 and CDR2 from the germline V gene are SGHAT and FQNNGV. This CDR3 spans 14 amino acids. The ends were cut back, 4 bases at V and 2 bases at J, with 12 bases in the middle. The CDR3 DNA reads as TGTGCCAGCAGCTCTGGCGGCGCAGCCTACGAGCAGTACTTC. This encodes CASSSGGAAYEQYF.

The V call is TRBV5-1, the J call TRBJ2-7, with TRBD1 matching over 12 bases. Germline CDR1 is SGHRS and CDR2 is YFSETQ. V lost 4 bases, J lost 5 bases, and 4 bases stayed unmatched. This CDR3 is 14 amino acids long. CDR3 sequence: CASSRDRGLDEQYF. The CDR3 bases are TGCGCCAGCAGCAGGGACAGGGGGCTTGACGAGCAGTACTTC.

The rearrangement joins TRBV6-4 to TRBJ1-6; 7 positions agree with TRBD1. CDR3 size: 15 residues. CDR1 is MRHNA, CDR2 SNTAGT, per germline. V shed 2 bases and J 10 bases; nucleotides not matched to a gene: 8. The CDR3 spells CASSDRQGRSSPLHF. CDR3 coding DNA: TGTGCCAGCAGTGACCGACAGGGTCGATCGTCACCCCTCCACTTT.

This chain's CDR3 is CASSLDRSSGNTIYF. CDR3 in DNA: TGCGCCAGCAGCTTGGACAGAAGCTCTGGAAACACCATATATTTT. This sequence joins TRBV5-1 and TRBJ1-3; no firm D call. The germline CDR1 and CDR2 sequences are SGHRS and YFSETQ. V lost 0 bases and J 0 bases, leaving 7 bases between the germline ends. The CDR3 covers 15 residues.

The chain is built from TRBV15 and TRBJ1-1; no clear D gene. CDR3 length: 17 residues. Between the trimmed V and J ends, which lost 5 bases and 1 base, there was a span of 20 bases. Germline V gene data show CDR1 as LNHNV and CDR2 as YYDKDF (reference sequence). CDR3 amino acids: CATSARPAGLRNTEAFF. The CDR3 region has the DNA TGTGCCACCAGCGCCCGACCCGCTGGACTGAGGAACACTGAAGCTTTCTTT.

The chain employs TRBV19 and TRBJ2-7; 7 nucleotides line up with TRBD1. In germline, CDR1 is LNHDA, CDR2 SQIVND (reference sequence). The V gene end was trimmed by 1 base and the J gene end by 4 bases; junction bases not matched to a gene: 4. The CDR3 totals 14 residues. CDR3 nucleotides: TGTGCCAGTAGTATAGCTGCAGGGGGTTACGAGCAGTACTTC. Its translation is CASSIAAGGYEQYF.